The 4 T cell receptor beta chains listed next were all sequenced from one sample in a study of cytomegalovirus exposure and HLA in healthy donors. Libraries were prepared by immunoSEQ multiplex PCR; TCRdb keeps only in-frame clonotypes and omits some of them. The top ten hold 3% to 3.5% of the sample, which has about 150,000 clones, roughly 91% seen once. Source material: PBMCs. Receptor source: a woman aged 18-35 years in good health and CMV-seropositive.

The V and J genes are TRBV6-5 and TRBJ1-3; 7 bases match TRBD1. In germline, CDR1 is MNHEY, CDR2 SVGAGI. The CDR3 is made up of 15 amino acids. V dropped 6 bases and J dropped 2; count of bases not matched to a gene: 7. The CDR3 DNA follows: TGTGCCAGCAGGTCACAGGGGTTTGCTGGAAACACCATATATTTT. Translated: CASRSQGFAGNTIYF.

The J gene is TRBJ1-1, the V gene TRBV5-1; the D gene is possibly TRBD1 (5 bases). The germline gives CDR1 SGHRS, CDR2 YFSETQ. V lost 2 bases, J lost 11 bases, and 19 bases lay in between. The CDR3 runs 14 residues. CDR3 sequence (DNA): TGCGCCAGCAGCTTAGGAGACGGAGGGGCGCACGCTTTCTTT. Encoded protein: CASSLGDGGAHAFF.

Only one count was recorded for this clone. The CDR3 region is CASSPSLTRITDTQYF. CDR3 bases: TGTGCCAGCAGTCCAAGTCTAACTAGAATCACAGATACGCAGTATTTT. The chain is built from TRBV5-6 and TRBJ2-3; tentative D call: TRBD2 (5 bases). Trimming left V 5 bases short and J 2 bases short, with 18 bases between. The CDR3 totals 16 residues. From germline, CDR1 is SGHDT and CDR2 YYEEEE. Drawing the rest from reference TRBV5-6 and TRBJ2-3, the complete variable domain is DAGVTQSPTHLIKTRGQQVTLRCSPKSGHDTVSWYQQALGQGPQFIFQYYEEEERQRGNFPDRFSGHQFPNYSSELNVNALLLGDSALYLCASSPSLTRITDTQYFGPGTRLTVL.

CDR3 sequence (DNA): TGTGCCTGGAGTCTACAGTACGAGCAGTACTTC. Amino acids: CAWSLQYEQYF. V usage is TRBV30 and J usage is TRBJ2-7; unclear D gene. Germline V gives CDR1 GTSNPN, CDR2 SVGIG (reference sequence). V lost 2 bases, J lost 4 bases, and 6 bases lay in between. The CDR3 is 11 residues long.